These 24 T cell receptor beta chains originate from one sample sequenced in a study of vaccination effects on CD4 cells after COVID-19. The antigens for these receptors are not known. Sequencing followed a ViraFEST assay step that expanded antigen-specific CD4+ T cells with viral peptide pools. CD4+ T cell isolation took place after nine to eleven days of culture. People in the vaccine group had not been infected with SARS-CoV-2 before, and their nucleocapsid antibodies were negative. TCRdb's copy holds only in-frame clones and misses some; the assay was immunoSEQ multiplex PCR. The sample records roughly 41,000 clones, over 75% being singletons. The starting material was CD4+ T cells from PBMCs cultured with HCoV-NL63 spike peptides, obtained before COVID-19 vaccination. The receptors derive from a human donor who received a COVID-19 vaccine.

This rearrangement joins TRBV2 to TRBJ2-3; TRBD2 aligns across 7 bases. Losses at the gene ends were 8 bases for V and 2 bases for J; bases not matched to a gene: 4. This CDR3 is built from 13 residues. CDR1 and CDR2 from the germline V gene are SNHLY and FYNNEI. In nucleotides, the CDR3 is TGTGCCAGCGTGACTAGCTACACAGATACGCAGTATTTT. This sequence encodes CASVTSYTDTQYF. Supplemented by reference TRBV2 and TRBJ2-3, the full variable domain reads EPEVTQTPSHQVTQMGQEVILRCVPISNHLYFYWYRQILGQKVEFLVSFYNNEISEKSEIFDDQFSVERPDGSNFTLKIRSTKLEDSAMYFCASVTSYTDTQYFGPGTRLTVL.

This rearrangement joins TRBV24-1 to TRBJ1-5, with D unresolved. The CDR3 has 14 residues. Germline lookup yields CDR1 KGHDR and CDR2 SFDVKD. Trimming cost V 4 bases and J 4 bases, with 10 bases left between them. DNA of the CDR3: TGTGCCACCAGTGACCTCTACGAGAATCAGCCCCAGCATTTT. Amino acids: CATSDLYENQPQHF.

The rearrangement joins TRBV19 to TRBJ2-7; 9 nucleotides match TRBD2. V lost 10 bases and J lost 5; bases outside the gene matches: 24. CDR3 size: 18 residues. In germline, CDR1 is LNHDA, CDR2 SQIVND (reference sequence). The CDR3 DNA reads as TGTGCCAACCGGGGGAAGCAAGCGGGGGGCCGTGTTAAAAACGAGCAGTACGTC. This sequence encodes CANRGKQAGGRVKNEQYV.

The V gene is TRBV4-2, the J gene TRBJ2-3; 16 nucleotides line up with TRBD2. Looked up from germline, CDR1 is LGHNA and CDR2 is YNFKEQ. V was pared by 2 bases and J by 4 bases, with 3 bases of the junction left unmatched. This CDR3 is built from 17 residues. CDR3 sequence: CASSQTGTSGGADTQYF. For the CDR3, the DNA is TGTGCCAGCAGCCAAACCGGGACTAGCGGGGGGGCAGATACGCAGTATTTT.

The rearrangement uses TRBV6-5 and TRBJ1-3; 7 bases fit TRBD1. This CDR3 has 15 residues. V shed 4 bases, J shed 2 bases, and the junction held 5 bases outside the gene matches. CDR1 and CDR2 from the germline V gene are MNHEY and SVGAGI. In nucleotides, the CDR3 is TGTGCCAGCAGTTGGGGACAGTTGACTGGAAACACCATATATTTT. Translated, it gives CASSWGQLTGNTIYF.

This clone was seen a handful of times. The rearrangement joins TRBV18 to TRBJ1-2, with D unclear. The CDR3 is 15 residues long. In germline, CDR1 is KGHSH, CDR2 LQKENI. V gave up 3 bases and J gave up 3 bases, with 14 bases separating them. CDR3 nucleotides: TGTGCCAGCTCACCTTCCCCTACCGGAGACTATGGCTACACCTTC. Its protein product is CASSPSPTGDYGYTF.

The CDR3 spells CASSLTGVNSPLHF. For the CDR3, the DNA is TGTGCCAGCAGCTTAACTGGGGTTAATTCACCCCTCCACTTT. The chain combines TRBV11-1 with TRBJ1-6; D call uncertain. Trimming took 2 bases from V and 6 from J, leaving 8 bases between them. The V gene's germline CDR1 is SGHAT and CDR2 FQDESV (reference sequence). The CDR3 consists of 14 residues.

The chain employs TRBV20-1 and TRBJ1-5, with a weak D call TRBD1 (5 bases). This CDR3 has 15 amino acids. Germline lookup yields CDR1 DFQATT and CDR2 SNEGSKA (reference sequence). V was clipped by 3 bases and J by 5 bases, with 17 bases between them. DNA of the CDR3: TGCAGTGCTAGTCTCGGCAGTGGGGCGGATCAGCCCCAGCATTTT. It yields the protein CSASLGSGADQPQHF.

The chain joins TRBV6-4 to TRBJ2-2; D is unclear. From germline, CDR1 is MRHNA and CDR2 SNTAGT. The CDR3 loop spans 12 amino acids. V lost 7 bases to trimming and J lost 0 bases, with 3 bases between them. The CDR3 nucleotides are TGTGCCAGCACCGCGAACACCGGGGAGCTGTTTTTT. This codes for CASTANTGELFF.

The chain couples TRBV3-1 (or the pseudogene TRBV3-2) to TRBJ1-3; 10 bases agree with TRBD1. V lost 4 bases and J lost 5; bases outside the gene matches: 2. Germline CDR1 reads LGHDT; CDR2 reads YNNKEL (reference sequence). This CDR3 region has 14 residues. CDR3 amino acids: CASSLTGGRNTIYF. The DNA for the CDR3 is TGTGCCAGCAGCCTGACAGGGGGCCGAAACACCATATATTTT.

In its sample, this clone was seen a few times. This chain uses TRBV18 with TRBJ2-2; D perhaps matches TRBD2 (5 bases). The CDR3 covers 17 residues. Trimming left V 4 bases short and J 7 bases short, with 22 bases between. CDR1 KGHSH and CDR2 LQKENI come from the germline V gene. CDR3 residues: CASSLLVLEVSSGELFF. DNA for the CDR3: TGTGCCAGCTCACTACTAGTGCTTGAGGTCTCCAGCGGGGAGCTGTTTTTT.

The J gene is TRBJ1-2, the V gene TRBV28; 8 bases are shared with TRBD1. The junction had 16 bases not matched to a gene; V was cut back by 6 bases and J by 4 bases. The CDR3 sequence is 17 residues long. CDR1 and CDR2 from the germline V gene are MDHEN and SYDVKM. The CDR3 is CASSSRGTRGLLYGYTF. The CDR3, as DNA: TGTGCCAGCAGCTCTAGGGGGACCAGGGGGCTCCTCTATGGCTACACCTTC.

V usage is TRBV19 and J usage is TRBJ2-1; TRBD2 matches 7 bases. The CDR3 has 16 amino acids. Unmatched junction bases numbered 12, after V lost 2 bases and J lost 8 bases. The germline CDR1 and CDR2 sequences are LNHDA and SQIVND (reference sequence). CDR3 in DNA: TGTGCCAGTAGTATACTCTCTGCGAGCGGGGAGGATGAGCAGTTCTTC. Encoded protein: CASSILSASGEDEQFF.

The V and J genes are TRBV10-2 and TRBJ2-3, with unresolved D. V dropped 7 bases and J dropped 7 bases, with 9 bases sitting between them. In germline, CDR1 is WSHSY, CDR2 SAAADI. The CDR3 has 11 amino acids. The CDR3 reads CASTYMNTQYF. The CDR3 nucleotides are TGCGCCAGCACATATATGAATACGCAGTATTTT.

The V and J genes are TRBV7-9 and TRBJ1-1; tentatively, D is TRBD1 (6 bases). The CDR3 is 13 amino acids. CDR1 is SEHNR, CDR2 FQNEAQ, per germline (reference sequence). With 6 bases removed from V and 1 base from J, the gap between germline ends came to 9 bases. Here the CDR3 reads CASRGQPNTEAFF. The CDR3 coding sequence is TGTGCCAGCAGAGGACAGCCGAACACTGAAGCTTTCTTT. Based on the CDR3 plus reference TRBV7-9 and TRBJ1-1, the full variable domain is DTGVSQNPRHKITKRGQNVTFRCDPISEHNRLYWYRQTLGQGPEFLTYFQNEAQLEKSRLLSDRFSAERPKGSFSTLEIQRTEQGDSAMYLCASRGQPNTEAFFGQGTRLTVV.

The chain has TRBV4-2 and TRBJ2-3, with D possibly being TRBD2 (5 bases). The CDR3 sequence is 14 residues long. V lost 1 base to trimming and J lost 5 bases, with 10 bases between them. CDR1 is LGHNA, CDR2 YNFKEQ, per germline. The CDR3 nucleotides are TGTGCCAGCAGCCAAGGATACGGGGTAGATACGCAGTATTTT. Its protein product is CASSQGYGVDTQYF.

The rearrangement joins TRBV7-3 to TRBJ2-1; 9 positions agree with TRBD1. The CDR3 runs to 15 residues. Germline V CDR1 and CDR2: SGHTA, FQGTGA. With 5 bases clipped from V and 3 bases from J, the junction kept 5 bases outside the gene matches. CDR3 loop: CASSQGQGYYNEQFF. DNA for the CDR3: TGTGCCAGCAGCCAGGGACAGGGTTACTACAATGAGCAGTTCTTC.

This clone was counted between two and nine times. The chain has TRBV5-4 and TRBJ2-5; 10 bases fit TRBD2. The J segment lost 5 bases and the V segment lost 3 bases, leaving 4 bases of the junction unmatched. The CDR3 length is 14 residues. In germline, CDR1 is SGHNT, CDR2 YYREEE (reference sequence). The CDR3 DNA reads as TGTGCCAGCAGCTCGAGCGGGGGGGTGGAGACCCAGTACTTC. Translated, it gives CASSSSGGVETQYF.

There are a few counts of this clone. This rearrangement joins TRBV18 to TRBJ1-6; D possibly corresponds to TRBD1 (5 bases). This CDR3 has 16 residues. V was cut by 3 bases and J by 5 bases, with 14 bases left in between. Germline-derived CDR1 and CDR2 are KGHSH and LQKENI. CDR3 sequence reads: CASSPPEAGNNSPLHF. The CDR3 bases are TGTGCCAGCTCACCGCCGGAGGCAGGGAATAATTCACCCCTCCACTTT.

This clone was observed a few times. The chain links TRBV7-2 to TRBJ1-1; 7 bases line up with TRBD1. Germline V CDR1 and CDR2: SGHTA, FQGNSA. This CDR3 is built from 15 residues. V trimming: 2 bases; J trimming: 5 bases; junction bases outside the gene matches: 8. This CDR3 reads CASSLSGQPGTEAFF. In nucleotides, the CDR3 is TGTGCCAGCAGCTTATCGGGACAGCCGGGGACTGAAGCTTTCTTT.

The chain has TRBV20-1 and TRBJ2-5; TRBD2 matches 9 bases. V lost 3 bases and J lost 7; bases outside the gene matches: 6. In germline, CDR1 is DFQATT, CDR2 SNEGSKA (reference sequence). The CDR3 spans 13 residues. CDR3 protein: CSASAGGPRTQYF. In DNA, the CDR3 is TGCAGTGCTAGTGCGGGGGGGCCGAGGACCCAGTACTTC.

The chain uses TRBV30 and TRBJ1-1; D gene unclear. CDR1 and CDR2 (germline): GTSNPN, SVGIG (reference sequence). The CDR3 loop spans 13 amino acids. V was cut by 2 bases and J by 1 base, with 8 bases left in between. The CDR3 here is CAWSLRGNTEAFF. Here the CDR3 DNA reads TGTGCCTGGAGTCTCCGGGGGAACACTGAAGCTTTCTTT.

This chain connects TRBV9 to TRBJ2-6; no definite D call. The CDR3 covers 13 residues. Per germline, CDR1 SGDLS and CDR2 YYNGEE. The V gene lost 0 bases and the J gene lost 2 bases, with 0 bases spanning the gap. CDR3 amino acids: CASSVAGANVLTF. The CDR3 nucleotides read TGTGCCAGCAGCGTAGCTGGGGCCAACGTCCTGACTTTC.

V is TRBV9 and J is TRBJ2-1, with 15 bases identical to TRBD2. CDR1 and CDR2 from the germline V gene are SGDLS and YYNGEE. Trimming cost V 6 bases and J 9 bases; bases outside gene matches: 10. This CDR3 comprises 16 residues. CDR3 nucleotides: TGTGCCAGCACCCCCCGGACTAGCGGGGGGGCCTTTGAGCAGTTCTTC. This gives the protein CASTPRTSGGAFEQFF.